Listed below are T cell receptor beta chains from one sample, sequenced in a study of vaccination and CD4 T cells after COVID-19. These TCRs are of unknown antigen specificity. TCRdb analysed the PCR reads with MiXCR anew, one entry per CDR3 protein. The table lists around 11,000 distinct CDR3 sequences, roughly 26% of them singletons. Specimen: cultured CD4+ T cells from blood. These receptors were obtained from a human donor with COVID-19. CDR3s include the opening cysteine and the closing phenylalanine or tryptophan. For some rows the clone size is stated as once, few or many, or as a class when expanded; others skip it.

size: NA; V: TRBV5-8; J: TRBJ1-2; CDR3: CASSLALGQLYGYTF
size: NA; V: TRBV5-1; J: TRBJ1-1; CDR3: CASRDGTGEAFF
size: NA; V: TRBV7-7; J: TRBJ1-6; CDR3: CASRHGRADSYNSPLHF
size: medium-sized; V: TRBV5-1; J: TRBJ2-5; CDR3: CASSLAEGQGRETQYF
size: few; V: TRBV6-1; J: TRBJ2-3; CDR3: CATSTGTGTQYF
size: few; V: TRBV5-4; J: TRBJ1-1; CDR3: CASSLAPWGYTEAFF
size: NA; V: TRBV28; J: TRBJ2-6; CDR3: CASKETGQYSGANVLTF
size: NA; V: TRBV19; J: TRBJ2-2; CDR3: CASTGVGLAESYGELFF
size: NA; V: TRBV5-1; J: TRBJ1-3; CDR3: CASSQGQGSSGNTIYF
size: NA; V: TRBV6-2/TRBV6-3; J: TRBJ2-2; CDR3: CASSRTRLAGVVGELFF
size: NA; V: TRBV28; J: TRBJ1-1; CDR3: CASSLVDKGAFF
size: few; V: TRBV20-1; J: TRBJ1-4; CDR3: CSARAGRGREKLFF
size: medium-sized; V: TRBV30; J: TRBJ2-7; CDR3: CAWNRVPGQSYEQYF
size: NA; V: TRBV6-1; J: TRBJ1-4; CDR3: CASSPWGGTNEKLFF